This TCR beta chain derives from a study of shared clonotypes between healthy human individuals. CD45RO-negative CD8 cells positively selected for CCR7 made up the naive population, which excluded terminally differentiated effector memory CD45RA+ cells. This CDR3 is 14 amino acids long. The germline gives CDR1 LNHDA, CDR2 SQIVND (reference sequence). V shed 1 base and J shed 0 bases, with 6 bases lying between them. At a deep level, the assay was run. Study processing details: Junction-only sequences without quality scores were provided by ImmunoSEQ, so filtering was different. Assay used: immunoSEQ multiplex PCR; TCRdb lists only in-frame clones, some missing. V, J and clone size reflect that table, while D and trimming were determined from the DNA. The sample lists more than 2 million clones, just under 95% occurring once.

The receptor was isolated from a young man in good health. This chain uses TRBV19 with TRBJ1-1; no clear D. The sample taken for sequencing was naive CD8+ T cells sorted from blood. The CDR3 here is CASSIASVNTEAFF. CDR3 in DNA: TGTGCCAGTAGTATAGCAAGCGTGAACACTGAAGCTTTCTTT.